The text below deals with one T cell receptor (beta chain). Trimming pared 4 bases from V and 4 bases from J, leaving 19 bases between. CDR1 is GTSNPN and CDR2 is SVGIG in the germline V gene (reference sequence). The CDR3 runs 15 residues. The entry originates in a study of blood T cell repertoires in COVID-19. Study at large: Nucleic acid was either cDNA or gDNA, and it came from T cells, B-cell-depleted T cells, or PBMCs.

Data came from immunoSEQ multiplex PCR; TCRdb stores just in-frame clones and leaves some out. The sample includes over 200,000 clones, roughly 84% seen only once; the top ten take 1.9%. This TCR derives from a man in his forties with active or convalescent COVID-19. Sequenced: peripheral blood. This chain uses TRBV30 with TRBJ1-1, with D maybe TRBD1 (6 bases). CDR3 residues: CAWTLGGGGFTEAFF. For the CDR3, the DNA is TGTGCCTGGACCCTCGGGGGAGGGGGGTTCACTGAAGCTTTCTTT.